This T cell receptor beta chain was found in a study of regulatory T cells in long-lasting Graves disease. Study-level points and caveats: New patients shared fewer than 1,000 public clonotypes, and persistent patients shared more, with about 2,700.

As concerns this clonotype: The antigen is unknown.

Libraries of TCR beta came from iRepertoire HTBI primers plus Arm-PCR of CDR3 regions. Each CDR3 protein gets one entry after TCRdb re-called the multiplex PCR reads with MiXCR. The sample shows around 500,000 distinct CDR3 sequences, more than 15% of them seen only once. V shed 7 bases and J 1 base; nucleotides not matched to a gene: 25. This CDR3 comprises 23 residues. Germline V CDR1 and CDR2: WSHSY, SAAADI. Time point reported: newly diagnosed GD, antithyroid drugs for less than 3 months. RNA isolated from PBMCs was used to make the TCR library. These data were likewise used in another study, on T cells in Graves' hyperthyroidism and ophthalmopathy. That study adds: Patients showing uncontrolled infection, other autoimmune disease, pregnancy or lactation were ineligible. RT-PCR in the first round (using the HTBI primer set) targeted the TCR CDR3. Blood held most thyroid clonotypes expanded above 0.001 frequency.

The TCR comes from a woman aged 35-65 years with Graves disease. This specimen consisted of peripheral blood mononuclear cells (PBMCs), obtained at new diagnosis, from a patient treated with antithyroid drugs. This rearrangement joins TRBV10-2 to TRBJ2-3; 14 bases line up with TRBD2. The CDR3 is CASKPGLAGENFTKQTRTDTQYF. The CDR3 DNA follows: TGCGCCAGCAAACCGGGACTAGCGGGGGAGAACTTCACCAAACAAACCCGCACAGATACGCAGTATTTT.